One and the same sample provided the 17 T cell receptor beta chains below, sequenced in a study of CD8 T cells in Susac syndrome. RNA was extracted with the RNeasy kit, and a quantity of 0.5 to 1 ug was reverse transcribed using random hexamers. TCRdb independently ran MiXCR on the immunoSEQ multiplex PCR reads; one entry per CDR3 protein. Of more than 20,000 distinct CDR3 sequences in the sample, 85% to 95% are singletons; the top ten hold about 0.27%. Sequenced sample: CD8+ T cells from PBMCs. Every receptor here comes from a human donor in good health.

The chain carries TRBV6-1 and TRBJ2-2; TRBD2 matches at 7 bases. The CDR3 consists of 16 residues. Looked up from germline, CDR1 is MNHNS and CDR2 is SASEGT. After removal of 5 bases from V and 7 bases from J, the junction contained 13 bases not matched to a gene. CDR3 sequence: CASSLFLGGKDGELFF. The CDR3 DNA follows: TGTGCCAGCAGTCTTTTTTTGGGGGGGAAGGACGGGGAGCTGTTTTTT.

The rearrangement uses TRBV4-3 and TRBJ1-2; D unclear. Germline CDR1 is LGHNA and CDR2 is YSLEER. Between the trimmed V and J ends, which lost 1 base and 4 bases, there was a span of 16 bases. This CDR3 spans 16 amino acids. In nucleotides, the CDR3 is TGCGCCAGCAGCCAAGTAGTGTGGGAGGCGGTCTATGGCTACACCTTC. Amino acid sequence: CASSQVVWEAVYGYTF.

The rearrangement joins TRBV20-1 to TRBJ2-7; 10 bases are shared with TRBD2. Unmatched junction bases numbered 3, after V lost 3 bases and J lost 1 base. CDR1 DFQATT and CDR2 SNEGSKA come from the germline V gene (reference sequence). This CDR3 spans 14 amino acids. CDR3 in amino acids: CSARASGGSYEQYF. The CDR3 DNA is TGCAGTGCTAGGGCTAGCGGGGGATCCTACGAGCAGTACTTC.

This sequence joins TRBV13 and TRBJ1-5; D uncertain. There are 14 residues in the CDR3. Trimming left V 0 bases short and J 3 bases short, with 6 bases between. CDR1 PRHDT and CDR2 FYEKMQ come from the germline V gene (reference sequence). The DNA of the CDR3 is TGTGCCAGCAGCTTAGGTACACTCAATCAGCCCCAGCATTTT. This sequence encodes CASSLGTLNQPQHF.

This clonotype has just one count. This chain joins TRBV27 and TRBJ2-3; D gene ambiguous. V was trimmed by 7 bases and J by 1 base, leaving 6 bases between them. This CDR3 has 12 residues. The germline V gene encodes CDR1 MNHEY and CDR2 SMNVEV (reference sequence). The CDR3 bases are TGTGCCAGCACAGGAGGCACAGATACGCAGTATTTT. This codes for CASTGGTDTQYF.

The chain recombines TRBV6-1 with TRBJ2-3, with 11 bases identical to TRBD1. Looked up from germline, CDR1 is MNHNS and CDR2 is SASEGT. CDR3 size: 15 residues. V dropped 3 bases and J dropped 4; count of bases not matched to a gene: 3. The CDR3 sequence: CASSDRTGGADTQYF. The DNA of the CDR3 is TGTGCCAGCAGTGATCGGACAGGGGGCGCAGATACGCAGTATTTT.

V usage is TRBV7-2 and J usage is TRBJ1-2; D remains unclear. The CDR3 runs to 15 residues. V was cut by 2 bases and J by 0 bases, with 10 bases left in between. Germline-derived CDR1 and CDR2 are SGHTA and FQGNSA. CDR3 sequence: CASSLPSQTNYGYTF. In DNA, the CDR3 is TGTGCCAGCAGCTTACCCTCTCAGACTAACTATGGCTACACCTTC.

The chain couples TRBV4-3 to TRBJ1-1; D remains ambiguous. The germline CDR1 and CDR2 sequences are LGHNA and YSLEER. V was cut by 0 bases and J by 1 base, with 9 bases left in between. There are 15 residues in the CDR3. CDR3 in DNA: TGCGCCAGCAGCCAAGAGGAGGCGCCGAACACTGAAGCTTTCTTT. It is translated as CASSQEEAPNTEAFF.

This clonotype was found once. V and J are TRBV10-1 and TRBJ2-4, with 8 bases lining up with TRBD1. The CDR3 totals 15 residues. Germline V gene lookup returns CDR1 WNHNN and CDR2 SYGVQD (reference sequence). With V trimmed by 0 bases and J by 8 bases, 6 bases remained unmatched. The CDR3 coding sequence is TGCGCCAGCAGTGAGTCGACAGGGGAGAAGGACATTCAGTACTTC. Amino acids: CASSESTGEKDIQYF.

CDR3 DNA: TGCAGTGCTAGAGAACTCAACACCGGGGAGCTGTTTTTT. It encodes CSARELNTGELFF. The gene calls are TRBV20-1 and TRBJ2-2; D gene unclear. CDR1 is DFQATT and CDR2 is SNEGSKA in the germline V gene (reference sequence). Trimming stripped 0 bases from V and 2 bases from J, with 4 bases between. The CDR3 runs to 13 residues.

This chain joins TRBV10-2 and TRBJ2-3; 10 bases are a match to TRBD2. Per the germline V gene, CDR1 is WSHSY and CDR2 is SAAADI. The CDR3 is made up of 16 amino acids. The V gene end was trimmed by 6 bases and the J gene end by 4 bases; junction bases not matched to a gene: 10. CDR3 amino acids: CASSGDPAGGADTQYF. The CDR3 region has the DNA TGCGCCAGCAGCGGGGATCCAGCGGGGGGGGCAGATACGCAGTATTTT.

The rearrangement links TRBV24-1 to TRBJ2-5; D may be TRBD1 (6 bases). Deletions cut 4 bases from V and 7 bases from J, with 24 bases between. The CDR3 contains 17 residues. The V gene's germline CDR1 is KGHDR and CDR2 SFDVKD. CDR3 residues: CATSDSDSGPASGTQYF. The CDR3 DNA sequence: TGTGCCACCAGTGACTCGGACAGTGGTCCAGCCAGTGGGACCCAGTACTTC.

The CDR3 loop reads CASSYSELAAMSSYNEQFF. Here the CDR3 DNA reads TGTGCCAGCAGTTACTCGGAACTAGCGGCCATGAGCTCCTACAATGAGCAGTTCTTC. The rearrangement uses TRBV6-5 and TRBJ2-1; 8 nucleotides align to TRBD2. This CDR3 contains 19 residues. Looked up from germline, CDR1 is MNHEY and CDR2 is SVGAGI. V shed 0 bases and J 0 bases; nucleotides not matched to a gene: 10.

The CDR3 region has the DNA TGTGCCAGTAGTATCCGGGACACGGGTTCCTACGAGCAGTACTTC. This sequence encodes CASSIRDTGSYEQYF. The chain joins TRBV19 to TRBJ2-7; D might be TRBD1 (6 bases). Germline V gene sequence: CDR1 LNHDA, CDR2 SQIVND (reference sequence). This CDR3 region has 15 residues. Trimming cost V 3 bases and J 1 base, with 13 bases left between them.

The CDR3 bases are TGTGCCAGCAGCATCCGACTAGCGGCCAATGAGAATGAGCAGTTCTTC. Protein sequence: CASSIRLAANENEQFF. The chain has TRBV11-2 and TRBJ2-1; 9 bases agree with TRBD2. The ends lost 5 bases at V and 7 bases at J; junction bases unmatched: 12. Germline V gene lookup returns CDR1 SGHAT and CDR2 FQNNGV. The CDR3 extends over 16 amino acids.

This chain joins TRBV12-3 or TRBV12-4 and TRBJ2-5; no clear D. The V end lost 1 base, the J end lost 5 bases, and 11 bases lay between the germline ends. The CDR3 has 14 residues. This CDR3 reads CASSLEPTRETQYF. The CDR3 nucleotides are TGTGCCAGCAGTTTAGAACCCACGAGGGAGACCCAGTACTTC.

V and J are TRBV6-6 and TRBJ2-1; 7 bases are shared with TRBD2. The CDR3 consists of 13 residues. Germline assignment: CDR1 MNHNY and CDR2 SVGAGI (reference sequence). The ends lost 8 bases at V and 5 bases at J; junction bases unmatched: 6. CDR3 region: CASGHGGDNEQFF. As DNA, the CDR3 is TGTGCCAGCGGACATGGGGGGGACAATGAGCAGTTCTTC.